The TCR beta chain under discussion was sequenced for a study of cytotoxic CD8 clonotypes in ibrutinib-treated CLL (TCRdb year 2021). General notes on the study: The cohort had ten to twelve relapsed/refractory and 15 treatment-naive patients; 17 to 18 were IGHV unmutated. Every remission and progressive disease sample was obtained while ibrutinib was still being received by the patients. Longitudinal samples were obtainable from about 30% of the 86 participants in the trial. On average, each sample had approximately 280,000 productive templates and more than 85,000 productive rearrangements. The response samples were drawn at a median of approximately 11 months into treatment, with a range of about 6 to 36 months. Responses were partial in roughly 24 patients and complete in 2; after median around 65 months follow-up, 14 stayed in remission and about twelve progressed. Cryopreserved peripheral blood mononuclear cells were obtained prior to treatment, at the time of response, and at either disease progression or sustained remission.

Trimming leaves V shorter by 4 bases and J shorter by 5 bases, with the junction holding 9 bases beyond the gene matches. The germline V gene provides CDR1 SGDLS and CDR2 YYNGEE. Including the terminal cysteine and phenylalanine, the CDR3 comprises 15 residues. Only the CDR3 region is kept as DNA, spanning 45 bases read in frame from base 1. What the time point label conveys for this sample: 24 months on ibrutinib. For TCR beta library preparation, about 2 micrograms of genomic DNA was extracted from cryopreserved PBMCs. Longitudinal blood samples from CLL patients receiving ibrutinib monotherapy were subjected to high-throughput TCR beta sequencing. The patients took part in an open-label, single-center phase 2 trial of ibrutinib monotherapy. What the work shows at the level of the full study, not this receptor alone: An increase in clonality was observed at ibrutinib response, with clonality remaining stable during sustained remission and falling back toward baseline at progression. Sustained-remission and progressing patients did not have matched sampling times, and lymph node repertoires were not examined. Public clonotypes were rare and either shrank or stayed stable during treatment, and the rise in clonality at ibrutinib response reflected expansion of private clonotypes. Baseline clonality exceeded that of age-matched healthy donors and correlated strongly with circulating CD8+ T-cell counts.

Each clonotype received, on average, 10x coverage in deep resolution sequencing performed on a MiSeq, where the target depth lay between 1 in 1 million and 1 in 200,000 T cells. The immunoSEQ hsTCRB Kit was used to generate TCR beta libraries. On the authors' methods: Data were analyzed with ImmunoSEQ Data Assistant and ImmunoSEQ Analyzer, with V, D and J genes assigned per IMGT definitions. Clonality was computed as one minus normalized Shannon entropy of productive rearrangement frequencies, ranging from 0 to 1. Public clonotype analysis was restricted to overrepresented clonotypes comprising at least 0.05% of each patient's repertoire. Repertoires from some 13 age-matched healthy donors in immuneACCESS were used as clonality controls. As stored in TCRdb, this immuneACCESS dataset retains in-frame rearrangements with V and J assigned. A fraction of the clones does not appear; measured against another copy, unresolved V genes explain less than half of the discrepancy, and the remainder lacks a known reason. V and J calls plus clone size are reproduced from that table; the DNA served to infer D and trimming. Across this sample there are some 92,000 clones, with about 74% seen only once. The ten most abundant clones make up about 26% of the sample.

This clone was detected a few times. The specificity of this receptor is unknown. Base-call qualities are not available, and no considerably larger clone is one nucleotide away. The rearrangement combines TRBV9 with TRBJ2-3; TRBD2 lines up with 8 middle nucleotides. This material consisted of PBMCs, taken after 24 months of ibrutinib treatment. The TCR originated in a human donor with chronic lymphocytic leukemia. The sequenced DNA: TGTGCCAGCAGCCCGGGAAGCGGGAGAGGAGATACGCAGTATTTT. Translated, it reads CASSPGSGRGDTQYF.